Listed here are 31 T cell receptor beta chains from one sample, sequenced in a study of human T cells and chemical hapten exposure. Time point described: patch test 2, 6 weeks after DPC sensitization. Described treatment: therapeutic diphenylcyclopropenone sensitization with weekly scalp DPC. From the RACE reads, TCRdb called clonotypes with MiXCR, one entry per CDR3 protein. Of tens of thousands of distinct CDR3 sequences in the sample, around 10% were seen once. The material was whole blood, obtained in connection with sensitization to the hapten diphenylcyclopropenone (DPC). The receptors shown here come from a man aged 35 to 55 with alopecia areata. Some clones in this sample may be carry-over from other donors' samples.

This clonotype was seen more than once but under ten times. The chain has TRBV29-1 and TRBJ2-3, with D perhaps assigned TRBD1 or TRBD2 (5 bases each). V was cut by 6 bases and J by 5 bases, with 21 bases left in between. Germline V CDR1 and CDR2: SQVTM, ANQGSEA. The CDR3 contains 15 residues. As DNA, the CDR3 is TGCAGCGTCCGTGGGGCCAGCGGTGGAGGAGATACGCAGTATTTT. Translated, it gives CSVRGASGGGDTQYF.

The sample holds many counts of this clonotype. The chain has TRBV28 and TRBJ1-6; a possible D gene is TRBD1 (5 bases). V was clipped by 5 bases and J by 0 bases, with 11 bases between them. This CDR3 spans 16 amino acids. The germline gives CDR1 MDHEN, CDR2 SYDVKM. The DNA of the CDR3 is TGTGCCAGCAGTCCCTACAGGAACTCCTATAATTCACCCCTCCACTTT. This codes for CASSPYRNSYNSPLHF.

This clonotype occurred many times. The CDR3 nucleotides are TGCGCCAGCAGCCAAGGCAGCGGGGCCGGGGCCAACGTCCTGACTTTC. It specifies CASSQGSGAGANVLTF. V and J are TRBV4-3 and TRBJ2-6; the match to TRBD2 covers 7 bases. From germline, CDR1 is LGHNA and CDR2 YSLEER. This CDR3 comprises 16 residues. J gave up 4 bases and V 1 base, and 4 bases lay outside the gene matches.

This clonotype turned up a few times. The chain uses TRBV9 and TRBJ2-5, with 7 bases lining up with TRBD1. This CDR3 spans 15 amino acids. V dropped 0 bases and J dropped 2; count of bases not matched to a gene: 4. CDR1 and CDR2 from the germline V gene are SGDLS and YYNGEE. CDR3 sequence: CASSVGTGKQETQYF. The CDR3 nucleotides are TGTGCCAGCAGCGTAGGGACAGGTAAACAAGAGACCCAGTACTTC. Full variable domain (remainder filled in from reference TRBV9 and TRBJ2-5): DSGVTQTPKHLITATGQRVTLRCSPRSGDLSVYWYQQSLDQGLQFLIQYYNGEERAKGNILERFSAQQFPDLHSELNLSSLELGDSALYFCASSVGTGKQETQYFGPGTRLLVL.

This clonotype was picked up a small number of times. The chain is built from TRBV6-5 and TRBJ1-4, with D maybe TRBD1 (5 bases). The germline gives CDR1 MNHEY, CDR2 SVGAGI. Deletions cut 8 bases from V and 7 bases from J, with 11 bases between. The CDR3 is made up of 12 amino acids. The CDR3 region is CASRGGGEKLFF. DNA of the CDR3: TGTGCCAGCCGGGGGGGTGGTGAAAAACTGTTTTTT.

In DNA form, the CDR3 reads TGCAGCCTAAACAGGGGCGTCGGCACAGATACGCAGTATTTT. It codes for CSLNRGVGTDTQYF. The rearrangement uses TRBV29-1 and TRBJ2-3, with 7 bases that match TRBD1. Losses at the gene ends were 8 bases for V and 1 base for J; bases not matched to a gene: 9. Germline CDR1 is SQVTM and CDR2 is ANQGSEA. CDR3 length: 14 amino acids.

This clonotype came up a few times. The chain couples TRBV6-5 to TRBJ2-5, with 7 nucleotides matching TRBD2. The CDR3 runs to 14 residues. V shed 5 bases and J 1 base; nucleotides not matched to a gene: 4. Germline V gene lookup returns CDR1 MNHEY and CDR2 SVGAGI. CDR3 protein: CASSHPSGQETQYF. The DNA of the CDR3 is TGTGCCAGCAGTCACCCTAGCGGCCAAGAGACCCAGTACTTC.

The gene calls are TRBV6-1 and TRBJ1-5; D is unresolved. The CDR3 runs to 15 residues. Per the germline V gene, CDR1 is MNHNS and CDR2 is SASEGT. Trimming stripped 10 bases from V and 0 bases from J, with 16 bases between. The CDR3 sequence is CAIDLTGGSNQPQHF. The CDR3 nucleotides read TGTGCCATAGATTTGACGGGCGGTAGCAATCAGCCCCAGCATTTT.

This clonotype appeared many times. This chain connects TRBV24-1 to TRBJ2-3; D gene unclear. V lost 3 bases and J lost 2, with 11 bases in between. This CDR3 has 15 residues. Germline V lookup: CDR1 KGHDR, CDR2 SFDVKD. DNA for the CDR3: TGTGCCACCAGTGATCCCGGTCCCCACACAGATACGCAGTATTTT. Translation: CATSDPGPHTDTQYF.

This clonotype has ten or more counts. Here the CDR3 reads CASSRNQGGGSPLHF. The CDR3 coding sequence is TGTGCCAGCAGCCGGAACCAGGGGGGGGGTTCACCCCTCCACTTT. The chain recombines TRBV7-9 with TRBJ1-6; TRBD1 matches at 7 bases. The CDR3 covers 15 residues. V lost 5 bases, J lost 9 bases, and 10 bases stayed unmatched. Germline V gene lookup returns CDR1 SEHNR and CDR2 FQNEAQ (reference sequence).

The V and J genes are TRBV20-1 and TRBJ2-4; 7 nucleotides agree with TRBD2. The germline gives CDR1 DFQATT, CDR2 SNEGSKA (reference sequence). The CDR3 loop spans 16 amino acids. V lost 0 bases to trimming and J lost 0 bases; unmatched junction nucleotides: 5. CDR3 protein: CSARDLAEVAKNIQYF. Written as DNA, the CDR3 is TGCAGTGCTAGAGACCTAGCGGAAGTAGCCAAAAACATTCAGTACTTC.

This chain uses TRBV21-1 with TRBJ2-7; TRBD1 is taken as the D call from the table, unchecked against the DNA. TRBV21-1 is shown as a pseudogene. CDR3 length equals 17 residues. The CDR3, as DNA: TGTGCCAGCAGCCCCATGCCCGGGACATCTTCCTCAGGCGAGCAGTACGTC. Its protein is CASSPMPGTSSSGEQYV.

The rearrangement joins TRBV9 to TRBJ2-5; 9 nucleotides match TRBD2. The CDR3 is 17 amino acids. The V and J ends lost 3 bases and 4 bases, in that order; junction bases with no gene match: 13. Germline loops: CDR1 SGDLS, CDR2 YYNGEE. CDR3 residues: CASSGSNLAGDRETQYF. DNA of the CDR3: TGTGCCAGCAGCGGCTCAAATTTAGCGGGAGATAGAGAGACCCAGTACTTC.

J is TRBJ2-3 and V is TRBV24-1, with a possible D match to TRBD2 (6 bases). Trimming stripped 4 bases from V and 6 bases from J, with 19 bases between. CDR3 length: 16 amino acids. Germline V gene sequence: CDR1 KGHDR, CDR2 SFDVKD. CDR3 region: CATSDPVAGPPDTQYF. Here the CDR3 DNA reads TGTGCCACCAGTGACCCTGTTGCGGGGCCGCCGGATACGCAGTATTTT.

The table lists this clonotype with a few counts. This chain connects TRBV7-9 to TRBJ2-7; 7 bases line up with TRBD1. This CDR3 comprises 15 residues. Germline values: CDR1 SEHNR, CDR2 FQNEAQ (reference sequence). The J segment lost 2 bases and the V segment lost 5 bases, leaving 9 bases of the junction unmatched. CDR3 protein: CASSSAGTATYEQYF. For the CDR3, the DNA is TGTGCCAGCAGCAGCGCCGGGACAGCTACCTACGAGCAGTACTTC.

V is TRBV21-1 and J is TRBJ2-1; the DNA was not compared with TRBD2, the D call given in the table. TRBV21-1 is a pseudogene. The CDR3 runs to 17 residues. CDR3 sequence: CASTSGGAGGPYNEQFF. The DNA for the CDR3 is TGTGCCAGCACCTCCGGGGGAGCGGGAGGACCCTACAATGAGCAGTTCTTC.

The chain is built from TRBV6-1 and TRBJ2-7, with 9 bases lining up with TRBD1. V shed 2 bases and J 4 bases; nucleotides not matched to a gene: 9. Per germline, CDR1 MNHNS and CDR2 SASEGT. CDR3 length equals 16 residues. CDR3 sequence (DNA): TGTGCCAGCAGTGAAAAAAGGGGACAGGGCCATTACGAGCAGTACGTC. Amino acid sequence: CASSEKRGQGHYEQYV.

This clonotype was found a few times. The V gene is TRBV28, the J gene TRBJ2-7; D is uncertain. V was cut by 5 bases and J by 6 bases, with 11 bases left in between. Germline lookup yields CDR1 MDHEN and CDR2 SYDVKM. The CDR3 sequence is 12 residues long. The CDR3 loop is CASSPPTAEQYF. The CDR3 DNA is TGTGCCAGCAGTCCTCCTACGGCCGAGCAGTACTTC.

In this sample, this clonotype turned up many times. This chain connects TRBV5-1 to TRBJ1-1; tentatively, D is TRBD1 (5 bases). The V end lost 0 bases, the J end lost 4 bases, and 22 bases lay between the germline ends. This CDR3 has 18 residues. Germline V CDR1 and CDR2: SGHRS, YFSETQ. The DNA of the CDR3 is TGCGCCAGCAGCTTGGAAAGGGGCAGTTTTTCCGGGGGCACTGAAGCTTTCTTT. This encodes CASSLERGSFSGGTEAFF.

This clonotype has more than one count but fewer than ten. The genes are TRBV6-6 and TRBJ2-1; possible D gene TRBD2, 6 bases. Per the germline V gene, CDR1 is MNHNY and CDR2 is SVGAGI (reference sequence). V shed 5 bases and J shed 6 bases, with 23 bases lying between them. This CDR3 region has 17 residues. The CDR3 nucleotides read TGTGCCAGCAGTACCCTACCCCTTCCGGGAGAAGGCAATGAGCAGTTCTTC. Its translation: CASSTLPLPGEGNEQFF.

This rearrangement joins TRBV29-1 to TRBJ2-1; no clear D. Trimming pared 4 bases from V and 2 bases from J, leaving 6 bases between. The CDR3 loop spans 12 amino acids. CDR1 and CDR2 from the germline V gene are SQVTM and ANQGSEA. The CDR3: CSVGNTYNEQFF. The CDR3, as DNA: TGCAGCGTTGGGAACACCTACAATGAGCAGTTCTTC.

This rearrangement joins TRBV14 to TRBJ2-3; D remains ambiguous. Per the germline V gene, CDR1 is SGHDN and CDR2 is FVKESK. The CDR3 runs 17 residues. The V end lost 4 bases, the J end lost 0 bases, and 17 bases lay between the germline ends. CDR3 nucleotide sequence: TGTGCCAGCAGCCCAAGACGGCGCGGCTCTAGCACAGATACGCAGTATTTT. Its protein is CASSPRRRGSSTDTQYF.

This rearrangement joins TRBV10-3 to TRBJ1-5; the D gene is possibly TRBD1 (6 bases). The CDR3 extends over 20 amino acids. The V end lost 7 bases, the J end lost 4 bases, and 32 bases lay between the germline ends. CDR1 is ENHRY, CDR2 SYGVKD, per germline. DNA for the CDR3: TGTGCCATCACAGTTGGCGTAGAACCGCGTCTTCAAGGGGGTAATCAGCCCCAGCATTTT. Its translation: CAITVGVEPRLQGGNQPQHF.

This clonotype was observed many times. J is TRBJ1-2 and V is TRBV29-1, with D perhaps matching TRBD1 (6 bases). Between the trimmed V and J ends, which lost 3 bases and 2 bases, there was a span of 16 bases. Germline CDR1 is SQVTM and CDR2 is ANQGSEA. The CDR3 is 15 residues long. The CDR3 reads CSVEGGGGNNYGYTF. CDR3 coding DNA: TGCAGCGTTGAGGGAGGGGGGGGAAACAACTATGGCTACACCTTC.

The V call is TRBV6-2 or TRBV6-3, the J call TRBJ1-1; 7 bases match TRBD1. Germline CDR1 MNHEY, CDR2 SVGEGT. V lost 4 bases and J lost 9; bases outside the gene matches: 8. CDR3 size: 13 residues. The CDR3 DNA reads as TGTGCCAGCAGTTCTCGACAGGGAGGTAAAGCTTTCTTT. Its translation is CASSSRQGGKAFF.

The V and J genes are TRBV7-6 and TRBJ2-7; a possible D gene is TRBD1 (6 bases). Per germline, CDR1 SGHVS and CDR2 FNYEAQ. Between the trimmed V and J ends, which lost 4 bases and 1 base, there was a span of 8 bases. The CDR3 contains 13 residues. The CDR3 DNA reads TGTGCCAGCAGCTCGGACAGTTCCTACGAGCAGTACGTC. Translation gives CASSSDSSYEQYV.

The J gene is TRBJ2-2, the V gene TRBV14; the D gene is possibly TRBD1 (5 bases). The germline V gene has CDR1 SGHDN and CDR2 FVKESK. V was trimmed by 1 base and J by 6 bases, leaving 9 bases between them. This CDR3 contains 14 residues. CDR3 protein: CASSQVRVAGELFF. The CDR3, as DNA: TGTGCCAGCAGCCAAGTCAGGGTAGCCGGGGAGCTGTTTTTT. Full variable domain (rest looked up from reference TRBV14 and TRBJ2-2): EAGVTQFPSHSVIEKGQTVTLRCDPISGHDNLYWYRRVMGKEIKFLLHFVKESKQDESGMPNNRFLAERTGGTYSTLKVQPAELEDSGVYFCASSQVRVAGELFFGEGSRLTVL.

This chain connects TRBV5-1 to TRBJ1-4; TRBD1 is a possible D gene (5 bases). Per the germline V gene, CDR1 is SGHRS and CDR2 is YFSETQ. Deletions cut 5 bases from V and 3 bases from J, with 17 bases between. The CDR3 is 16 residues long. CDR3 in DNA: TGCGCCAGCAGTGCAGGGCTCCGCGCGGCTAATGAAAAACTGTTTTTT. The encoded protein is CASSAGLRAANEKLFF.

On this clonotype itself: Given a much more abundant clone one base away, this may be a read error. The rearrangement links TRBV28 to TRBJ2-5, with D perhaps matching TRBD2 (6 bases). Germline lookup yields CDR1 MDHEN and CDR2 SYDVKM. CDR3 length equals 14 residues. Trimming took 8 bases from V and 4 from J, leaving 17 bases between them. This CDR3 reads CASCGGTARETQYF. The CDR3, as DNA: TGTGCCAGCTGTGGCGGGACGGCTCGAGAGACCCAGTACTTC.

The J gene is TRBJ2-3, the V gene TRBV14, with D perhaps TRBD2 (6 bases). Trimming took 4 bases from V and 10 from J, leaving 24 bases between them. CDR3 length equals 16 residues. The germline V gene has CDR1 SGHDN and CDR2 FVKESK. CDR3 residues: CASSRGGTGALAPQYF. For the CDR3, the DNA is TGTGCCAGCAGCCGAGGAGGAACGGGAGCATTAGCACCGCAGTATTTT.

This clonotype came up a few times. The CDR3 DNA sequence: TGCAGTGCTGCCTCACAGGGGGCGGTGTATTTT. The encoded protein is CSAASQGAVYF. The V gene is TRBV20-1, the J gene TRBJ2-3; 9 nucleotides line up with TRBD1. V gave up 5 bases and J gave up 14 bases; unmatched junction bases: 8. The CDR3 is 11 amino acids. The germline V gene encodes CDR1 DFQATT and CDR2 SNEGSKA (reference sequence).